The 11 T cell receptor beta chains given below trace back to one sample, sequenced in a study of blood T cell repertoires in COVID-19. Here immunoSEQ multiplex PCR was the method, and the copy in TCRdb shows in-frame clones only, minus some. The sample records 200,000 to 250,000 clones, about 83% being singletons. Sample: peripheral blood. These receptors were taken from a woman between 45 and 65 years old with active or convalescent COVID-19.

The chain carries TRBV6-6 and TRBJ1-1, with 8 bases identical to TRBD1. The CDR3 is made up of 13 amino acids. CDR1 is MNHNY and CDR2 is SVGAGI in the germline V gene (reference sequence). Unmatched junction bases numbered 3, after V lost 6 bases and J lost 3 bases. The CDR3 spells CASSPQGDTEAFF. The CDR3 nucleotides read TGTGCCAGCAGCCCACAGGGGGACACTGAAGCTTTCTTT.

This chain joins TRBV2 and TRBJ1-2; D unresolved. The CDR3 runs 14 residues. Looked up from germline, CDR1 is SNHLY and CDR2 is FYNNEI. V was clipped by 0 bases and J by 4 bases, with 9 bases between them. The chain's CDR3 is CASSEALGSYGYTF. CDR3 DNA: TGTGCCAGCAGTGAAGCGCTGGGCAGCTATGGCTACACCTTC.

This chain uses TRBV2 with TRBJ2-2; 10 bases map to TRBD1. The CDR3 is made up of 16 amino acids. V dropped 4 bases and J dropped 0; count of bases not matched to a gene: 2. Germline CDR1 and CDR2: SNHLY and FYNNEI. The CDR3 DNA follows: TGTGCCAGCAGTGGACAGGGGGCATCGAACACCGGGGAGCTGTTTTTT. Translated: CASSGQGASNTGELFF.

The chain uses TRBV2 and TRBJ2-1, with 9 bases lining up with TRBD2. The CDR3 contains 15 residues. V shed 6 bases and J 5 bases; nucleotides not matched to a gene: 8. Per germline, CDR1 SNHLY and CDR2 FYNNEI. This CDR3 is CASSLTSGNDNEQFF. CDR3 in DNA: TGTGCCAGCAGCCTGACTAGCGGTAACGACAATGAGCAGTTCTTC.

The chain joins TRBV28 to TRBJ1-1, with D maybe TRBD1 (6 bases). V lost 5 bases, J lost 3 bases, and 7 bases lay in between. This CDR3 is 12 amino acids long. Germline-derived CDR1 and CDR2 are MDHEN and SYDVKM. The CDR3 protein is CASSRGYTEAFF. The DNA for the CDR3 is TGTGCCAGCAGTAGGGGGTACACTGAAGCTTTCTTT.

The rearrangement joins TRBV6-5 to TRBJ1-6; the match to TRBD1 covers 9 bases. V shed 0 bases and J 7 bases; nucleotides not matched to a gene: 4. The CDR3 contains 16 residues. Germline loops: CDR1 MNHEY, CDR2 SVGAGI. The chain's CDR3 is CASSYSPGTGNSPLHF. The CDR3 DNA follows: TGTGCCAGCAGTTACTCACCCGGGACAGGGAATTCACCCCTCCACTTT.

The chain recombines TRBV6-2 or TRBV6-3 with TRBJ1-1; a weak D match, TRBD1 (6 bases). Looked up from germline, CDR1 is MNHEY and CDR2 is SVGEGT. V shed 6 bases and J shed 4 bases, with 9 bases lying between them. The CDR3 contains 12 residues. The CDR3 protein is CASSRQVTEAFF. Here the CDR3 DNA reads TGTGCCAGCAGCAGACAGGTCACTGAAGCTTTCTTT.

The genes are TRBV3-1 (or the pseudogene TRBV3-2) and TRBJ2-5; weak D call: TRBD1 (5 bases). Trimming took off 1 base at V and 3 bases at J, with 12 bases between the two ends. This CDR3 contains 15 residues. Germline-derived CDR1 and CDR2 are LGHDT and YNNKEL (reference sequence). The CDR3 DNA sequence: TGTGCCAGCAGCCAAGGGGGCCTTTACAAAGAGACCCAGTACTTC. Amino acids: CASSQGGLYKETQYF.

This clone showed up just a few times. V gene TRBV18 combines with J gene TRBJ1-2, with 10 bases aligning to TRBD1. Germline trimming cut 0 bases from V and 6 bases from J; bases unmatched to any gene: 1. The germline V gene encodes CDR1 KGHSH and CDR2 LQKENI. The length of the CDR3 is 14 residues. CDR3 DNA sequence: TGTGCCAGCTCACCACCCGGGACAGGGGATGGCTACACCTTC. Translating it yields CASSPPGTGDGYTF.

This rearrangement joins TRBV7-9 to TRBJ1-5; 9 bases are a match to TRBD1. Germline CDR1 and CDR2: SEHNR and FQNEAQ (reference sequence). V gave up 5 bases and J gave up 7 bases; unmatched junction bases: 6. This CDR3 spans 14 amino acids. CDR3 sequence reads: CASSLDRGPQPQHF. The CDR3 bases are TGTGCCAGCAGCCTGGACAGGGGCCCACAGCCCCAGCATTTT.

This clone has just a few counts. The chain links TRBV7-6 to TRBJ2-7, with 10 positions matching TRBD2. This CDR3 contains 17 residues. Germline assignment: CDR1 SGHVS and CDR2 FNYEAQ. Trimming at V came to 1 base and at J to 4 bases, leaving 10 bases not matched to a gene. CDR3 loop: CASSLVETGTSAYEQYF. Here the CDR3 DNA reads TGTGCCAGCAGCTTAGTAGAGACCGGGACTAGCGCTTACGAGCAGTACTTC.